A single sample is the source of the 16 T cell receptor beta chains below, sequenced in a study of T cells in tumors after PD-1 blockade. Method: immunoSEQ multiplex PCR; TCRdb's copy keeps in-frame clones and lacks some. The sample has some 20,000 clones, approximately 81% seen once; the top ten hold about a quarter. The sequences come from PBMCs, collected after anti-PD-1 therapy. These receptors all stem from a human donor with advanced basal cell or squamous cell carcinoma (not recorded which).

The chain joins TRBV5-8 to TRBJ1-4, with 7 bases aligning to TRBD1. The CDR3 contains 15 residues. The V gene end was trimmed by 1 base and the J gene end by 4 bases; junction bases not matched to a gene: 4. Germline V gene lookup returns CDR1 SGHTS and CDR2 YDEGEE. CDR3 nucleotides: TGTGCCAGCAGCTTGATCGGACAGGATAATGAAAAACTGTTTTTT. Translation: CASSLIGQDNEKLFF.

The CDR3 protein is CASSSYRNSPLHF. The CDR3 DNA follows: TGTGCCAGCAGTTCATACAGGAATTCACCCCTCCACTTT. V is TRBV27 and J is TRBJ1-6, with a weak D call TRBD1 (5 bases). Germline V CDR1 and CDR2: MNHEY, SMNVEV (reference sequence). CDR3 length: 13 residues. The V and J ends lost 4 bases and 7 bases respectively, with 8 bases between them.

The CDR3 DNA reads TGTGCCAGCAGCTTAGGGGGGACAGGGGACTATGGCTACACCTTC. Its protein product is CASSLGGTGDYGYTF. The rearrangement links TRBV11-3 to TRBJ1-2; TRBD1 agrees at 10 bases. The germline gives CDR1 SGHNT, CDR2 YENEEA. This CDR3 region has 15 residues. J lost 3 bases, V lost 1 base, and 2 bases had no gene match.

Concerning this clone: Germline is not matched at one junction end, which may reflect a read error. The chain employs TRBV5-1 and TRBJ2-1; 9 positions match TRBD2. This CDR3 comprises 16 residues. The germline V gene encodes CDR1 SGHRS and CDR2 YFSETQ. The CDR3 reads CARSLGRGGSYNEQFF. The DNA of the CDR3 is TGCGCCCGCAGCTTGGGGCGGGGGGGCTCCTACAATGAGCAGTTCTTC.

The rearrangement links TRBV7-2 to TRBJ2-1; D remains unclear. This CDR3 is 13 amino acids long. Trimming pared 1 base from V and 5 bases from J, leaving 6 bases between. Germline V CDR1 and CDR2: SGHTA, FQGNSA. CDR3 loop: CASSLGTNNEQFF. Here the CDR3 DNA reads TGTGCCAGCAGCTTAGGGACCAACAATGAGCAGTTCTTC.

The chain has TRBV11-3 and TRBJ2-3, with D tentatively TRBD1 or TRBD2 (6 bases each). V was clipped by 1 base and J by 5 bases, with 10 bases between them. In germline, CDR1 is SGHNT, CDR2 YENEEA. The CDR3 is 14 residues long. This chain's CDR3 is CASSLGGAEDTQYF. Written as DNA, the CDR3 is TGTGCCAGCAGCTTAGGGGGGGCGGAAGATACGCAGTATTTT.

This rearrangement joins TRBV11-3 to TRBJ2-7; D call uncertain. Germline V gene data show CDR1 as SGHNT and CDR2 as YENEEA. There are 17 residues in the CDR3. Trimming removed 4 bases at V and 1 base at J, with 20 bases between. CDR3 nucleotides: TGTGCCAGCAGCTGGAATTCTGGCGGAACTATTTCCTACGAGCAGTACTTC. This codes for CASSWNSGGTISYEQYF. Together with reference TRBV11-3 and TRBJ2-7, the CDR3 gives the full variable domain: EAGVVQSPRYKIIEKKQPVAFWCNPISGHNTLYWYLQNLGQGPELLIRYENEEAVDDSQLPKDRFSAERLKGVDSTLKIQPAELGDSAVYLCASSWNSGGTISYEQYFGPGTRLTVT.

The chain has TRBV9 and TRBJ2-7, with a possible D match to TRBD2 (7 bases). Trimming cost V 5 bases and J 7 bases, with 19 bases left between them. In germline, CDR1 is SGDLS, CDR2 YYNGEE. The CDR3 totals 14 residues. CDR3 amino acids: CASRPSAGAGEQYF. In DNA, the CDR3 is TGTGCCAGCAGACCATCTGCGGGGGCGGGAGAGCAGTACTTC.

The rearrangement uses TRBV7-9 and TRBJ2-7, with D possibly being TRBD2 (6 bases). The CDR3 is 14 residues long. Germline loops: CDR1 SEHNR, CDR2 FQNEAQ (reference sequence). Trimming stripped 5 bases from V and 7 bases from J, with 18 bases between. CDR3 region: CASSHPWGTEEQYF. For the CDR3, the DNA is TGTGCCAGCAGCCATCCGTGGGGGACTGAGGAGCAGTACTTC.

This CDR3 reads CASSLVRGGNTEAFF. The CDR3 coding sequence is TGTGCCAGCAGCTTAGTTAGGGGTGGGAACACTGAAGCTTTCTTT. The chain links TRBV7-8 to TRBJ1-1, with TRBD1 as a possible D gene (5 bases). V lost 1 base, J lost 1 base, and 10 bases lay in between. The CDR3 has 15 amino acids. Germline V CDR1 and CDR2: SGHVS, FQNEAQ.

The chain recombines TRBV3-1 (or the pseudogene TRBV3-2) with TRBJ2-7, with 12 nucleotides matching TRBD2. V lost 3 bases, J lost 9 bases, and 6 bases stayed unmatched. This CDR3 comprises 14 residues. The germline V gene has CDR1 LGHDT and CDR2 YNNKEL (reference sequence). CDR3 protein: CASSHGLAGFVQYF. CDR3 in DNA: TGTGCCAGCAGCCATGGACTAGCGGGGTTTGTGCAGTACTTC.

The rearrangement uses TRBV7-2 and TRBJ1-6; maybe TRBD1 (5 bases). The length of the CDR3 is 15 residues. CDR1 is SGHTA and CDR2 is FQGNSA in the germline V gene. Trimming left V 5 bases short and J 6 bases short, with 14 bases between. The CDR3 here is CASSRRQGSNSPLHF. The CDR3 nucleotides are TGTGCCAGCAGCCGGAGGCAGGGTAGTAATTCACCCCTCCACTTT.

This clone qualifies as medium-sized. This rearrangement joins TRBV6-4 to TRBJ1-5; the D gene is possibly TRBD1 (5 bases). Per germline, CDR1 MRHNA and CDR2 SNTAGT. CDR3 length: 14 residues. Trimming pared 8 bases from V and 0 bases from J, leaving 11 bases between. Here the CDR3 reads CASPTVYSNQPQHF. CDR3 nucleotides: TGTGCCAGCCCGACAGTTTATAGCAATCAGCCCCAGCATTTT.

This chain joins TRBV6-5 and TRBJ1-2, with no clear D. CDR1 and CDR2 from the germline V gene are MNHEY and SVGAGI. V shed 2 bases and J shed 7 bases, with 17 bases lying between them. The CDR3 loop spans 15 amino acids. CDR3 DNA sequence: TGTGCCAGCAGTTACCGACGGCAAGCCCCGGGTGGCTACACCTTC. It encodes CASSYRRQAPGGYTF.

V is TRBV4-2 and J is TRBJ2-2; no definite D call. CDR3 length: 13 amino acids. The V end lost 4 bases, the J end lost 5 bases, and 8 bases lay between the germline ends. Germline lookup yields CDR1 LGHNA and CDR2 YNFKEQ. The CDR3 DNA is TGTGCCAGCAGCCCAGGACGGACCGGGGAGCTGTTTTTT. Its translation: CASSPGRTGELFF.

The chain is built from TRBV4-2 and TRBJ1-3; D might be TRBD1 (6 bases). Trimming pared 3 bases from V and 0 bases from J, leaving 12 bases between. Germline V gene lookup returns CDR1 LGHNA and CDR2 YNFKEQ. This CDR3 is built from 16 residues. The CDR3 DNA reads TGTGCCAGCAGCCAGGATCAGGGGACCTCTGGAAACACCATATATTTT. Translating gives CASSQDQGTSGNTIYF.